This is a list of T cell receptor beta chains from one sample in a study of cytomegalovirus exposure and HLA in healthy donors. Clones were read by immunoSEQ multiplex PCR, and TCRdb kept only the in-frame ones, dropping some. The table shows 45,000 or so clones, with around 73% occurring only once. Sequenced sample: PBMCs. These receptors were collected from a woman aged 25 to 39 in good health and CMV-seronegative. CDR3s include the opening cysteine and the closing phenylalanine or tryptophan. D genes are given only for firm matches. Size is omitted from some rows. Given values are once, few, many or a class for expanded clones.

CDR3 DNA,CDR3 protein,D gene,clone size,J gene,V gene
TGTGCCTGGAGTGTAGGTAGCGGGGGTTTTAATGAGCAGTTCTTC,CAWSVGSGGFNEQFF,TRBD2,NA,TRBJ2-1,TRBV30
TGTGCCAGCAGCCCAGATTTAGGTACAGGGAACACTGAAGCTTTCTTT,CASSPDLGTGNTEAFF,NA,NA,TRBJ1-1,TRBV7-2
TGTGCCAGCAGAATAGGGGGCCTCTCGAATGGCTACACCTTC,CASRIGGLSNGYTF,TRBD1,NA,TRBJ1-2,TRBV28
TGTGCCAGCAGGGTAGCCGTAACTGAAGCTTTCTTT,CASRVAVTEAFF,NA,NA,TRBJ1-1,TRBV6-1
TGTGCCAGCAGCCCGAGTGGGGGCAACACTGAAGCTTTCTTT,CASSPSGGNTEAFF,NA,few,TRBJ1-1,TRBV7-9
TGTGCCTGGGGGGGGACAGGGGGCGGGTATACGCAGTATTTT,CAWGGTGGGYTQYF,TRBD1,NA,TRBJ2-3,TRBV30
TGTGCCAGCAGTCCGGGACAGGGGAACACTGAAGCTTTCTTT,CASSPGQGNTEAFF,TRBD1,NA,TRBJ1-1,TRBV28
TGCAGCGTTGGGGCAGGGCTTGGTGGCTACACCTTC,CSVGAGLGGYTF,NA,NA,TRBJ1-2,TRBV29-1
TGTGCCAGCAGTTTTGAGGGTCACAGAGGCTACGAGCAGTACTTC,CASSFEGHRGYEQYF,NA,NA,TRBJ2-7,TRBV28
TGTGCCAGCTCAGGGCAGGGGGCCCGCAATGAGCAGTTCTTC,CASSGQGARNEQFF,TRBD1,NA,TRBJ2-1,TRBV18
TGTGCCAGCAGCTTGGGGCACACCAATAGCAATCAGCCCCAGCATTTT,CASSLGHTNSNQPQHF,NA,NA,TRBJ1-5,TRBV7-9
TGTGCCAGCAGCGGGGGCGGGGGGTATGAGCAGTTCTTC,CASSGGGGYEQFF,TRBD2,NA,TRBJ2-1,TRBV5-4
TGCGCCAGCAGCCAAGACCCCCAGGGGGCGCGTTCAGATACGCAGTATTTT,CASSQDPQGARSDTQYF,TRBD1,NA,TRBJ2-3,TRBV4-1
TGTGCCTGGAGTTGGGTGTCGAGAGGGTTTGCGAACACTGAAGCTTTCTTT,CAWSWVSRGFANTEAFF,NA,NA,TRBJ1-1,TRBV30
TGTGCCAGCAGTTATGGTGACAGGACGAACACTGAAGCTTTCTTT,CASSYGDRTNTEAFF,NA,NA,TRBJ1-1,TRBV6-5
TGTGCCAGCAGCTTATACTGGACTAGCGGGACCTACGAGCAGTACTTC,CASSLYWTSGTYEQYF,TRBD2,NA,TRBJ2-7,TRBV5-6
TGTAGGGCAGGGAGGGAAAGAGCTTTCTTT,CRAGRERAFF,NA,NA,TRBJ1-1,TRBV6-5
TGTGCCTGGAGTACAGGCAGGACTGAAGCTTTCTTT,CAWSTGRTEAFF,NA,NA,TRBJ1-1,TRBV30
TGTGCCAGCAGCTTGGAGGTGGGGCGAGGATCAGCCGGGGAGCTGTTTTTT,CASSLEVGRGSAGELFF,NA,medium-sized,TRBJ2-2,TRBV5-8
TGTGCCCACAGGGGGGAGGGCACTGAAGCTTTCTTT,CAHRGEGTEAFF,TRBD1,NA,TRBJ1-1,TRBV30
TGTGCCACCAGCAGAGAATATGGAGTCATGAACACTGAAGCTTTCTTT,CATSREYGVMNTEAFF,NA,NA,TRBJ1-1,TRBV15
TGCAGCGCCCAAGCTAGCTCTGGGGCCAACGTCCTGACTTTC,CSAQASSGANVLTF,NA,NA,TRBJ2-6,TRBV29-1
TGTGCCAGCACCTTACCGGGGAACACTGAAGCTTTCTTT,CASTLPGNTEAFF,NA,NA,TRBJ1-1,TRBV6-5
TGTGCCTGGAGTCGACAGGGGGGAACTGAAGCTTTCTTT,CAWSRQGGTEAFF,TRBD1,NA,TRBJ1-1,TRBV30
TGTGCCAGCGGTCGCGGGACGCCGGTTACTGAAGCTTTCTTT,CASGRGTPVTEAFF,NA,NA,TRBJ1-1,TRBV7-8
TGTGCCAGTAGTCAAACCAGGACTTCCTACGAGCAGTACTTC,CASSQTRTSYEQYF,NA,NA,TRBJ2-7,TRBV19
TGCGCCAGCAGCCAGGGACTAGCGGGAGATGAGCAGTTCTTC,CASSQGLAGDEQFF,TRBD2,NA,TRBJ2-1,TRBV5-1
TGCAGCGTATGGACTAGCGGGCACTACAATGAGCAGTTCTTC,CSVWTSGHYNEQFF,TRBD2,NA,TRBJ2-1,TRBV29-1
TGTGCCAGCAGCTTGGAAACAGGGACCTACGAGCAGTACTTC,CASSLETGTYEQYF,NA,NA,TRBJ2-7,TRBV5-4
TGTGCCAGCAGCTTAATCGGGACAGGTCTCTACGAGCAGTACTTC,CASSLIGTGLYEQYF,TRBD1,NA,TRBJ2-7,TRBV7-2
TGTGCCAGCAGTGAAGCTTTGGGACTAGCGTTCAATGAGCAGTTCTTC,CASSEALGLAFNEQFF,TRBD2,NA,TRBJ2-1,TRBV2
TGTGCCATCAGCGTGGACTCAAATCAGCCCCAGCATTTT,CAISVDSNQPQHF,NA,NA,TRBJ1-5,TRBV10-3
TGTGCCAGCAGCCCTTCTGCTCAGATCTACAATGAGCAGTTCTTC,CASSPSAQIYNEQFF,NA,once,TRBJ2-1,TRBV7-2
TGTGCCAGCAGTGAAAGGGGAAGCAATCAGCCCCAGCATTTT,CASSERGSNQPQHF,NA,medium-sized,TRBJ1-5,TRBV2
TGTGCCAGCAGCTTAGACAGGGGGCATACGCAGTATTTT,CASSLDRGHTQYF,TRBD1,NA,TRBJ2-3,TRBV7-9
TGCAGTGAAAGACAAGGGAGTACGCAGTATTTT,CSERQGSTQYF,NA,NA,TRBJ2-3,TRBV20-1
TGTGCCAGCAGTTTACAGAACACTGAAGCTTTCTTT,CASSLQNTEAFF,NA,medium-sized,TRBJ1-1,TRBV28
TGTGCCAGCTCACCGCCTCTTCGGACAGATACGCAGTATTTT,CASSPPLRTDTQYF,NA,NA,TRBJ2-3,TRBV18
TGCGCCAGCAGCCAAACCGCGACAGTGAACACTGAAGCTTTCTTT,CASSQTATVNTEAFF,NA,NA,TRBJ1-1,TRBV4-1
TGCGCCAGCAGCTTCGATCCAGACTATAATTCACCCCTCCACTTT,CASSFDPDYNSPLHF,NA,NA,TRBJ1-6,TRBV5-1
TGTGCCACCAGCTCCGGGACTGCCTTCGCCAATGAGCAGTTCTTC,CATSSGTAFANEQFF,NA,NA,TRBJ2-1,TRBV15
TGCGCCAGCAGCTTACTGTCGGGCACAGATACGCAGTATTTT,CASSLLSGTDTQYF,NA,NA,TRBJ2-3,TRBV5-1
TGTGCCAGCAGCTTAGATCCCCGAGAGACCCAGTACTTC,CASSLDPRETQYF,NA,NA,TRBJ2-5,TRBV11-2
TGCGCCAGCAGCCGGGGACAGGCGAGCTACGAGCAGTACTTC,CASSRGQASYEQYF,TRBD1,NA,TRBJ2-7,TRBV5-1
TGTGCCAGCAGTTACTCAGGGAGCTCTGAAGCTTTCTTT,CASSYSGSSEAFF,NA,NA,TRBJ1-1,TRBV6-5
TGTGCCAGCAGTCTAGCTGGGACTCTAGTCCAAGAGACCCAGTACTTC,CASSLAGTLVQETQYF,NA,few,TRBJ2-5,TRBV7-8
TGCAGCGTTGAGGTGGGGGACAGGGGAGGATTTGTAGGTGGCTACACCTTC,CSVEVGDRGGFVGGYTF,TRBD1,NA,TRBJ1-2,TRBV29-1
TGTGCCTGGATCTCGAGGGTTTTGAGTCCCATCGCTTTCTTT,CAWISRVLSPIAFF,NA,NA,TRBJ1-1,TRBV30
TGTGCCAGCAGTGGCATGTGGAGGGTACCTCAAGAGACCCAGTACTTC,CASSGMWRVPQETQYF,NA,NA,TRBJ2-5,TRBV6-1
TGTGCCAGCAGCTTACGCCAGGGGAGTGTGGGCGGCTACACCTTC,CASSLRQGSVGGYTF,NA,few,TRBJ1-2,TRBV7-3
TGTGCCAGCAGCCAACAGGGCTACACTGAAGCTTTCTTT,CASSQQGYTEAFF,NA,NA,TRBJ1-1,TRBV4-2
TGTGCCTGGAGTTCAGGGCCCTTTAATGAAAAACTGTTTTTT,CAWSSGPFNEKLFF,NA,NA,TRBJ1-4,TRBV30
TGTGCCAGCAGTTATAAGGAGGAATACGAGCAGTACTTC,CASSYKEEYEQYF,NA,few,TRBJ2-7,TRBV6-6
TGCGCCAGCAGCTTGGGTATCCGAGGGTCCTACGAGCAGTACTTC,CASSLGIRGSYEQYF,NA,once,TRBJ2-7,TRBV5-1
TGTGCAAGTCGTTCCCCGGGACAGGTCGAAAAACTGTTTTTT,CASRSPGQVEKLFF,NA,NA,TRBJ1-4,TRBV12-2